These T cell receptor beta chains were read from a single sample in a study of T cell changes during pregnancy in multiple sclerosis. The table came from immunoSEQ multiplex PCR; TCRdb's copy has only in-frame clones and leaves some out. The data contain some 70,000 clones, more than 90% of them singletons. The source was peripheral blood, collected in the second trimester of pregnancy. These receptor sequences come from a female donor in good health, enrolled as a control in a pregnancy study. Both conserved end residues are part of each CDR3.

CDR3 protein	V gene
CASIPQGAEAFF	TRBV6-5
CASSSGQGIYGYTF	TRBV28
CASSRHRAGEQYF	TRBV28
CASSQDHDRGPSSGNTIYF	TRBV4-3
CASSQVLGSPNYGYTF	TRBV4-3
CASSRILAGVSTDTQYF	TRBV7-8
CASSYGGAGETQYF	TRBV7-2
CASRVGRDGGNTIYF	TRBV6-1
CASSSETGRNTEAFF	TRBV7-2
CASSAISGTENTEAFF	TRBV6-4
CASSLATGVNTEAFF	TRBV27
CASTGEGYYGYTF	TRBV19
CASSDRQGGTEAFF	TRBV11-2
CATRSPGDPYGYTF	TRBV15
CASSSLWLRGFGNQPQHF	TRBV28
CASSSQDRNGYTF	TRBV7-8
CASSIQTGGPYSNQPQHF	TRBV19
CASSPPTDGYTF	TRBV7-9
CASSQDSLSEALNPYNEQFF	TRBV4-3
CASSGRAIAFF	TRBV2